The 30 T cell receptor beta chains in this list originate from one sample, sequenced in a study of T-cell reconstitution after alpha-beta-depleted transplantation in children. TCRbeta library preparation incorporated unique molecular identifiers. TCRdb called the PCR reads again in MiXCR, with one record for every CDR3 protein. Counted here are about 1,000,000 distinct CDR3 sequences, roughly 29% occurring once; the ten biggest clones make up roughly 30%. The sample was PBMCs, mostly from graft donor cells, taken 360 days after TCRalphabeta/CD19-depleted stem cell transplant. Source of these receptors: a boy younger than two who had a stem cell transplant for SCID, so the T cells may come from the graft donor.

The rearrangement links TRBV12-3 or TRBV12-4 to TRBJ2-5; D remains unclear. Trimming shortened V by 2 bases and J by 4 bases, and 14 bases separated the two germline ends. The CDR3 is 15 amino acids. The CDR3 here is CASSLILGSGETQYF. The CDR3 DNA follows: TGTGCCAGCAGTTTAATCTTGGGGTCCGGAGAGACCCAGTACTTC.

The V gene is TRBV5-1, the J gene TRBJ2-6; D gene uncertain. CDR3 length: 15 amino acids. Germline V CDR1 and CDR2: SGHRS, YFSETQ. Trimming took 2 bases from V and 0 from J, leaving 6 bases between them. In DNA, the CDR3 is TGCGCCAGCAGCTTCCAAGCCTCTGGGGCCAACGTCCTGACTTTC. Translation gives CASSFQASGANVLTF.

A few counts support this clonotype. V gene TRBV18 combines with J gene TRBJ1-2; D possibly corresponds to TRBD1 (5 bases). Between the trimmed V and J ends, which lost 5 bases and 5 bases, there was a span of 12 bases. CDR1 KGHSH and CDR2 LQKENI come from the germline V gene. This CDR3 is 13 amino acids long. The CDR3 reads CASSTGTAYGYTF. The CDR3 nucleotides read TGTGCCAGCTCAACCGGGACGGCGTATGGCTACACCTTC.

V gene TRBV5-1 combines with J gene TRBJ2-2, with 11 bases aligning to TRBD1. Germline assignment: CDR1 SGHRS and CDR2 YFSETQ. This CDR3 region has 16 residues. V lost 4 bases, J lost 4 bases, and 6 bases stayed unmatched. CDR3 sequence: CASSKGQGDGTGELFF. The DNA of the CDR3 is TGCGCCAGCAGCAAGGGACAGGGGGACGGCACCGGGGAGCTGTTTTTT. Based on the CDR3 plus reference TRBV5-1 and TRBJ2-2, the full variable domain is KAGVTQTPRYLIKTRGQQVTLSCSPISGHRSVSWYQQTPGQGLQFLFEYFSETQRNKGNFPGRFSGRQFSNSRSEMNVSTLELGDSALYLCASSKGQGDGTGELFFGEGSRLTVL.

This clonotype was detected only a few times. In nucleotides, the CDR3 is TGTGCCAGCAGTTGGGGGACAGGGGGCACAGATACGCAGTATTTT. The encoded protein is CASSWGTGGTDTQYF. This chain joins TRBV6-5 and TRBJ2-3, with 10 bases that match TRBD1. The CDR3 has 15 amino acids. Germline V lookup: CDR1 MNHEY, CDR2 SVGAGI. V lost 4 bases, J lost 1 base, and 2 bases stayed unmatched.

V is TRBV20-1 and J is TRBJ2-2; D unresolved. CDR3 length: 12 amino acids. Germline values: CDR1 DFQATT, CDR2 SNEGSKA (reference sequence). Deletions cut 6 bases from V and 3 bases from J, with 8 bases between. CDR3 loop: CSALTHTGELFF. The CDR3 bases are TGCAGTGCCCTGACCCACACCGGGGAGCTGTTTTTT.

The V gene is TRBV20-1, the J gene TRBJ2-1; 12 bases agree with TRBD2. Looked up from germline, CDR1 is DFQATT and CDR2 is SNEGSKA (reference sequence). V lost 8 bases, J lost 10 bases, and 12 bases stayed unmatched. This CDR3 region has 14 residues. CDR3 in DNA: TGCAGTCCCGATTGGACTAGCGGGATGGGCGAGCAGTTCTTC. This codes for CSPDWTSGMGEQFF.

Here the CDR3 reads CASSLRPAGNTIYF. The CDR3 nucleotides are TGTGCCAGCAGCTTACGGCCCGCTGGAAACACCATATATTTT. This chain uses TRBV7-2 with TRBJ1-3; D is undetermined. V was pared by 2 bases and J by 2 bases, with 7 bases between. The CDR3 is 14 amino acids. The V gene's germline CDR1 is SGHTA and CDR2 FQGNSA.

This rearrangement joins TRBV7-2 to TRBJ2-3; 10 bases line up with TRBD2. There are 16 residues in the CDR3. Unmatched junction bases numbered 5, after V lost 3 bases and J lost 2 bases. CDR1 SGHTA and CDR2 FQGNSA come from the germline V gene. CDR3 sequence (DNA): TGTGCCAGCAGCTTCGCTAGCGGGGGCCTCACAGATACGCAGTATTTT. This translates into CASSFASGGLTDTQYF. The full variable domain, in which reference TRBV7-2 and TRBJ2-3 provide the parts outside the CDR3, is GAGVSQSPSNKVTEKGKDVELRCDPISGHTALYWYRQSLGQGLEFLIYFQGNSAPDKSGLPSDRFSAERTGGSVSTLTIQRTQQEDSAVYLCASSFASGGLTDTQYFGPGTRLTVL.

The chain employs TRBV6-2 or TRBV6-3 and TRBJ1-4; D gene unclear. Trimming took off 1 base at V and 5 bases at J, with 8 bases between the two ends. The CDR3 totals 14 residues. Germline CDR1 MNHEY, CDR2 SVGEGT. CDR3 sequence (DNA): TGTGCCAGCAGTTACTTCACGGGGAATGAAAAACTGTTTTTT. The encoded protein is CASSYFTGNEKLFF.

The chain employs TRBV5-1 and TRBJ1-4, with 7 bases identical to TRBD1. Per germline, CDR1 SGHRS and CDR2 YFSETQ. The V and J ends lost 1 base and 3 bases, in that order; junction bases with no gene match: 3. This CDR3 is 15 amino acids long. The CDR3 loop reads CASSLRGPANEKLFF. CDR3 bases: TGCGCCAGCAGCTTGAGGGGGCCAGCTAATGAAAAACTGTTTTTT.

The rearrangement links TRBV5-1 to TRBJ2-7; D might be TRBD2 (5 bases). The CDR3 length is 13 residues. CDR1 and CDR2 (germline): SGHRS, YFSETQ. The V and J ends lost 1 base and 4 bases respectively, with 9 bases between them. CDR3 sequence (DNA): TGCGCCAGCAGCTTGATAGAGGGATACGAGCAGTACTTC. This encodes CASSLIEGYEQYF.

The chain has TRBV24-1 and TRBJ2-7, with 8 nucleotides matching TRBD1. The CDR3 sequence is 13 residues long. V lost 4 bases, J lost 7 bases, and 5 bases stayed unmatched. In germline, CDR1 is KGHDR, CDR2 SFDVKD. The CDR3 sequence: CATSEPNRGEQYF. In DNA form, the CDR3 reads TGTGCCACCAGTGAGCCCAACAGGGGGGAGCAGTACTTC.

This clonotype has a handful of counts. In DNA, the CDR3 is TGCGCCAGCAATAATAGAAAGGACTGCGAGCAGTACTTC. It specifies CASNNRKDCEQYF. This chain links TRBV10-2 with TRBJ2-7, with a possible D match to TRBD2 (5 bases). From germline, CDR1 is WSHSY and CDR2 SAAADI. This CDR3 has 13 residues. V was clipped by 7 bases and J by 6 bases, with 16 bases between them.

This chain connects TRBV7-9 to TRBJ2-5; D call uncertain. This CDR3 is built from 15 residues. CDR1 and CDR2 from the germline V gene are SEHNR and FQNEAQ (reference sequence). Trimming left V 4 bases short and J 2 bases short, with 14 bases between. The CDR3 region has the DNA TGTGCCAGCAGCTCCCCGGAGTGGTGGCAAGAGACCCAGTACTTC. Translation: CASSSPEWWQETQYF.

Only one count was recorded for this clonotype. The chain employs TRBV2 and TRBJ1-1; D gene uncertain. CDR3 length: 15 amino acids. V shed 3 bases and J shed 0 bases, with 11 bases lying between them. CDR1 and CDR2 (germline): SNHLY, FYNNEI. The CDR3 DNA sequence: TGTGCCAGCAGTGATCCACTGTTCATGAACACTGAAGCTTTCTTT. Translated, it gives CASSDPLFMNTEAFF.

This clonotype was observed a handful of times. This chain's CDR3 is CASSEVQGGEQYF. The CDR3 coding sequence is TGTGCCAGCAGTGAAGTACAGGGAGGCGAGCAGTACTTC. The V call is TRBV2, the J call TRBJ2-7, with D possibly being TRBD1 or TRBD2 (6 bases each). The CDR3 covers 13 residues. The V and J ends lost 1 base and 6 bases respectively, with 10 bases between them. From germline, CDR1 is SNHLY and CDR2 FYNNEI.

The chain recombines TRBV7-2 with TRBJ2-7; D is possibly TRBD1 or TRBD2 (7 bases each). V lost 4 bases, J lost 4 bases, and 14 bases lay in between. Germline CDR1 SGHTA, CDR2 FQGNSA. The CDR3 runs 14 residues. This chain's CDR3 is CASSSGGDGYEQYF. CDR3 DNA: TGTGCCAGCAGCTCAGGGGGGGACGGGTACGAGCAGTACTTC.

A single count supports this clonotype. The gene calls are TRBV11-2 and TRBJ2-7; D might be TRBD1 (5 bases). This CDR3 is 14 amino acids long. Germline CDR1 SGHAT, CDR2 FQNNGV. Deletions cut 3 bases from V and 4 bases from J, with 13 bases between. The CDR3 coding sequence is TGTGCCAGCAGCTTGAAAGGGGTAGCTTACGAGCAGTACTTC. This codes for CASSLKGVAYEQYF.

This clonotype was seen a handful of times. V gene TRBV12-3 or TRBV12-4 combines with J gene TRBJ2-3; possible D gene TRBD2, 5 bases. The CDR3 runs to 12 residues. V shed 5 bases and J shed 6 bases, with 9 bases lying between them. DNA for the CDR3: TGTGCCAGCAGTCGGAGGTGGGATACGCAGTATTTT. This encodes CASSRRWDTQYF.

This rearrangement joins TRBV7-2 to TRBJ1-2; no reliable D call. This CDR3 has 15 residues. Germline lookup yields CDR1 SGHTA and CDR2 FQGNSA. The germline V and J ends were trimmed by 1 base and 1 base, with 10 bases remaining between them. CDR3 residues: CASSLDDGLNYGYTF. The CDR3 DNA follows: TGTGCCAGCAGCTTAGACGACGGCCTTAACTATGGCTACACCTTC.

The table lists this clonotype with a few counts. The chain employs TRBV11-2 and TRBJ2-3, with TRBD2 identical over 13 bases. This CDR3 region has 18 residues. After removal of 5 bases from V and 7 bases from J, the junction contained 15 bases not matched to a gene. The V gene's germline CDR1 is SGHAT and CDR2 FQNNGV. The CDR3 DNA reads TGTGCCAGCAGCCCCCGACTAGCGGGGGGTCCAAGGGGAAATACGCAGTATTTT. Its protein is CASSPRLAGGPRGNTQYF. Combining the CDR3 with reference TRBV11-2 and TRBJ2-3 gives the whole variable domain EAGVAQSPRYKIIEKRQSVAFWCNPISGHATLYWYQQILGQGPKLLIQFQNNGVVDDSQLPKDRFSAERLKGVDSTLKIQPAKLEDSAVYLCASSPRLAGGPRGNTQYFGPGTRLTVL.

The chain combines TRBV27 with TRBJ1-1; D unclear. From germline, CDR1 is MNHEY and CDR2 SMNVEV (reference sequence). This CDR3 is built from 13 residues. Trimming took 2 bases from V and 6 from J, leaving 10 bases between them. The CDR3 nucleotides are TGTGCCAGCAGTTTAGTGGGTGCTCCTGAAGCTTTCTTT. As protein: CASSLVGAPEAFF.

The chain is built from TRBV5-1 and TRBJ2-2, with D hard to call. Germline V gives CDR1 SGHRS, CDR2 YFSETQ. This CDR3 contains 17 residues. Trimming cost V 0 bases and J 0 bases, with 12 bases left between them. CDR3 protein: CASSLAPTTANTGELFF. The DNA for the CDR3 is TGCGCCAGCAGCTTGGCCCCCACCACTGCGAACACCGGGGAGCTGTTTTTT.

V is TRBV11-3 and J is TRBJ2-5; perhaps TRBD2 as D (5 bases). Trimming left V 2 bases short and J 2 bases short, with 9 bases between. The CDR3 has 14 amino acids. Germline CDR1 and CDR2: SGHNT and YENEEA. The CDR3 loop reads CASSLSAEQETQYF. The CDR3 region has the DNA TGTGCCAGCAGCTTATCAGCGGAACAAGAGACCCAGTACTTC.

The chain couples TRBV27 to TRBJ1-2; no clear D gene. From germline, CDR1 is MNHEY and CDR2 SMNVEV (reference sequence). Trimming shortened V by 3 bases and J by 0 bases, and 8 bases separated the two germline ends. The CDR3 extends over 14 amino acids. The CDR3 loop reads CASSFHGSNYGYTF. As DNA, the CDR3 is TGTGCCAGCAGTTTCCACGGATCTAACTATGGCTACACCTTC.

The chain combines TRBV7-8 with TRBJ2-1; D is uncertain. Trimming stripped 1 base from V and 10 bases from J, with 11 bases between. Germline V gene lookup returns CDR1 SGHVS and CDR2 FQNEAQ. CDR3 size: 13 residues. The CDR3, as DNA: TGTGCCAGCAGCTTAGGTACCGGTGTCGAGCAGTTCTTC. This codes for CASSLGTGVEQFF.

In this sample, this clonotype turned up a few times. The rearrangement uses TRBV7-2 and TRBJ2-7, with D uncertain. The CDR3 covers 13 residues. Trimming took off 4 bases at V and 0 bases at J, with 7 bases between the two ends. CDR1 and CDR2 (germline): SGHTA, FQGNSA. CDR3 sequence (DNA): TGTGCCAGCAGCTCCAAACCCTCCTACGAGCAGTACTTC. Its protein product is CASSSKPSYEQYF.

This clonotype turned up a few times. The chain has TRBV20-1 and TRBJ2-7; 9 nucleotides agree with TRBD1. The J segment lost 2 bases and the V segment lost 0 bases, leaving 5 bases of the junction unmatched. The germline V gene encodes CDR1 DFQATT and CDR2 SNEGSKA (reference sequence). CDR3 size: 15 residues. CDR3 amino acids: CSARDPGQGTYEQYF. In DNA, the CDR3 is TGCAGTGCTAGAGATCCGGGACAGGGTACCTACGAGCAGTACTTC.

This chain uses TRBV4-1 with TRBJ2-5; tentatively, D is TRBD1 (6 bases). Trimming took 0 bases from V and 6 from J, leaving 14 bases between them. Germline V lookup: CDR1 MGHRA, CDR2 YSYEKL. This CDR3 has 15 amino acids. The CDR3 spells CASSQEGQGRQTQYF. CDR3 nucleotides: TGCGCCAGCAGCCAAGAGGGGCAGGGGAGACAGACCCAGTACTTC.